A single sample is the source of the 32 T cell receptor beta chains below, sequenced in a study of blood T cell repertoires in COVID-19. Libraries were prepared by immunoSEQ multiplex PCR; TCRdb keeps only in-frame clonotypes and omits some of them. The sample yields about 58,000 clones, approximately 80% seen once. The sequencing input was peripheral blood. The origin of the receptors is a human donor in a cohort sampled during active COVID-19.

This clone was seen repeatedly, ten times or more. The chain joins TRBV28 to TRBJ2-7, with 11 bases matching TRBD2. This CDR3 spans 15 amino acids. In germline, CDR1 is MDHEN, CDR2 SYDVKM. V trimming: 7 bases; J trimming: 3 bases; junction bases outside the gene matches: 8. The CDR3, as DNA: TGTGCCAGCACCCGACTAGCGGGAATGGGCTACGAGCAGTACTTC. This encodes CASTRLAGMGYEQYF. The whole variable domain, remainder taken from reference TRBV28 and TRBJ2-7, is DVKVTQSSRYLVKRTGEKVFLECVQDMDHENMFWYRQDPGLGLRLIYFSYDVKMKEKGDIPEGYSVSREKKERFSLILESASTNQTSMYLCASTRLAGMGYEQYFGPGTRLTVT.

This chain uses TRBV6-2 or TRBV6-3 with TRBJ1-4, with unresolved D. The germline gives CDR1 MNHEY, CDR2 SVGEGT. V lost 2 bases and J lost 4, with 14 bases in between. The CDR3 sequence is 16 residues long. CDR3 protein: CASSYRQTEGNEKLFF. In DNA form, the CDR3 reads TGTGCCAGCAGTTACCGCCAAACGGAGGGTAATGAAAAACTGTTTTTT.

The gene calls are TRBV4-3 and TRBJ2-5; TRBD2 matches at 8 bases. CDR3 length: 14 amino acids. V trimming: 0 bases; J trimming: 10 bases; junction bases outside the gene matches: 7. Germline CDR1 and CDR2: LGHNA and YSLEER. The CDR3 sequence is CASSQDSGLGGQYF. The DNA for the CDR3 is TGCGCCAGCAGCCAAGATTCGGGACTAGGTGGCCAGTACTTC.

The rearrangement uses TRBV4-1 and TRBJ2-5; 11 nucleotides agree with TRBD2. V was pared by 0 bases and J by 4 bases, with 13 bases of the junction left unmatched. This CDR3 is 19 amino acids long. Germline-derived CDR1 and CDR2 are MGHRA and YSYEKL. CDR3 residues: CASSQELAGGLGRSETQYF. CDR3 nucleotides: TGCGCCAGCAGCCAAGAATTAGCGGGGGGGCTTGGGCGGTCAGAGACCCAGTACTTC.

In its sample, this clone was seen a few times. This chain uses TRBV5-8 with TRBJ1-2; D not resolved. V lost 10 bases and J lost 8, with 15 bases in between. The germline gives CDR1 SGHTS, CDR2 YDEGEE. CDR3 length: 11 amino acids. CDR3 bases: TGTGCCTCCGCGAGGGCAGGCGGCTACACCTTC. Translated, it gives CASARAGGYTF.

The chain couples TRBV4-3 to TRBJ2-7; 12 bases agree with TRBD1. The CDR3 length is 16 residues. The V gene end was trimmed by 3 bases and the J gene end by 4 bases; junction bases not matched to a gene: 7. Germline V gives CDR1 LGHNA, CDR2 YSLEER. This CDR3 is CASSQVGTGGEYEQYF. The DNA of the CDR3 is TGCGCCAGCAGCCAGGTGGGGACAGGGGGCGAATACGAGCAGTACTTC.

This clone appeared a few times. This chain joins TRBV5-8 and TRBJ1-1; D gene unclear. Trimming left V 7 bases short and J 6 bases short, with 13 bases between. From germline, CDR1 is SGHTS and CDR2 YDEGEE. CDR3 size: 12 residues. CDR3 in amino acids: CASAGKSAEAFF. The CDR3 DNA follows: TGTGCCAGCGCGGGTAAGAGCGCTGAAGCTTTCTTT. The whole variable domain, remainder taken from reference TRBV5-8 and TRBJ1-1, is EAGVTQSPTHLIKTRGQQATLRCSPISGHTSVYWYQQALGLGLQFLLWYDEGEERNRGNFPPRFSGRQFPNYSSELNVNALELEDSALYLCASAGKSAEAFFGQGTRLTVV.

The table lists this clone with a few counts. The chain links TRBV7-3 to TRBJ1-1, with 8 nucleotides matching TRBD1. The V gene end was trimmed by 2 bases and the J gene end by 6 bases; junction bases not matched to a gene: 11. Germline loops: CDR1 SGHTA, CDR2 FQGTGA. The CDR3 is 16 amino acids. The CDR3, as DNA: TGTGCCAGCAGCTTATTCGGACAGGGCGGTGGTGCTGAAGCTTTCTTT. This gives the protein CASSLFGQGGGAEAFF. Full variable domain (missing parts from reference TRBV7-3 and TRBJ1-1): GAGVSQTPSNKVTEKGKYVELRCDPISGHTALYWYRQSLGQGPEFLIYFQGTGAADDSGLPNDRFFAVRPEGSVSTLKIQRTERGDSAVYLCASSLFGQGGGAEAFFGQGTRLTVV.

This clone occurred a few times. The chain links TRBV7-9 to TRBJ1-2; 9 bases map to TRBD1. Germline values: CDR1 SEHNR, CDR2 FQNEAQ (reference sequence). The CDR3 is 16 amino acids. J was trimmed by 4 bases and V by 0 bases; bases with no gene match: 6. The CDR3 loop reads CASSLATGGGLYGYTF. CDR3 sequence (DNA): TGTGCCAGCAGCTTAGCGACAGGGGGAGGGCTCTATGGCTACACCTTC. Full variable domain (rest looked up from reference TRBV7-9 and TRBJ1-2): DTGVSQNPRHKITKRGQNVTFRCDPISEHNRLYWYRQTLGQGPEFLTYFQNEAQLEKSRLLSDRFSAERPKGSFSTLEIQRTEQGDSAMYLCASSLATGGGLYGYTFGSGTRLTVV.

CDR3 sequence: CASSLRQTSGNTIYF. The CDR3 nucleotides read TGTGCCAGCAGCTTACGACAGACCTCTGGAAACACCATATATTTT. J is TRBJ1-3 and V is TRBV5-6; possible D gene TRBD1, 5 bases. Deletions cut 2 bases from V and 0 bases from J, with 9 bases between. The CDR3 has 15 residues. CDR1 is SGHDT and CDR2 is YYEEEE in the germline V gene.

V and J are TRBV30 and TRBJ1-3; weak D call: TRBD1 (5 bases). The CDR3 runs to 12 residues. Trimming left V 5 bases short and J 4 bases short, with 9 bases between. CDR1 and CDR2 from the germline V gene are GTSNPN and SVGIG (reference sequence). The DNA of the CDR3 is TGTGCCTGGGACGGGGGGGGAAACACCATATATTTT. It specifies CAWDGGGNTIYF.

This clone was observed once. The V call is TRBV27, the J call TRBJ1-2; 8 bases map to TRBD1. Germline-derived CDR1 and CDR2 are MNHEY and SMNVEV (reference sequence). With V trimmed by 5 bases and J by 6 bases, 5 bases remained unmatched. The CDR3 loop spans 13 amino acids. In DNA, the CDR3 is TGTGCCAGCAGTGACAGGGGCATGGATGGCTACACCTTC. This translates into CASSDRGMDGYTF.

The chain uses TRBV27 and TRBJ2-7; 11 nucleotides align to TRBD2. The V gene end was trimmed by 3 bases and the J gene end by 9 bases; junction bases not matched to a gene: 16. Per germline, CDR1 MNHEY and CDR2 SMNVEV (reference sequence). The CDR3 has 17 amino acids. The CDR3 spells CASSFSAGTSGLNGQYF. The CDR3 DNA sequence: TGTGCCAGCAGTTTTTCCGCCGGGACTAGCGGATTGAACGGGCAGTACTTC.

V usage is TRBV5-5 and J usage is TRBJ2-5; D is possibly TRBD1 (6 bases). The CDR3 is 14 amino acids. V dropped 7 bases and J dropped 1 base, with 14 bases sitting between them. CDR1 and CDR2 from the germline V gene are SGHKS and YYEKEE (reference sequence). CDR3 region: CASCFGQLQETQYF. The DNA of the CDR3 is TGTGCCAGCTGTTTTGGACAGCTCCAAGAGACCCAGTACTTC.

This clone was detected only a few times. The chain uses TRBV9 and TRBJ2-7, with 10 bases that match TRBD1. Germline trimming cut 5 bases from V and 4 bases from J; bases unmatched to any gene: 6. There are 14 residues in the CDR3. Germline CDR1 is SGDLS and CDR2 is YYNGEE. CDR3 nucleotides: TGTGCCAGCAGTAAACCGGGACAGGGGTACGAGCAGTACTTC. Protein sequence: CASSKPGQGYEQYF.

The rearrangement joins TRBV15 to TRBJ1-5; possibly TRBD1 for D (6 bases). Per the germline V gene, CDR1 is LNHNV and CDR2 is YYDKDF (reference sequence). V was pared by 3 bases and J by 1 base, with 7 bases between. The CDR3 extends over 14 amino acids. For the CDR3, the DNA is TGTGCCACCAGCAGTAGGGGGAGCAATCAGCCCCAGCATTTT. It yields the protein CATSSRGSNQPQHF.

The chain uses TRBV9 and TRBJ2-7; TRBD1 matches 7 bases. The V gene's germline CDR1 is SGDLS and CDR2 YYNGEE. Losses at the gene ends were 4 bases for V and 3 bases for J; bases not matched to a gene: 10. CDR3 size: 15 residues. CDR3 sequence (DNA): TGTGCCAGCAGCCCGCGAGGACAGGCGGACTACGAGCAGTACTTC. Translated: CASSPRGQADYEQYF.

V and J are TRBV10-3 and TRBJ2-3; 8 nucleotides align to TRBD2. The CDR3 covers 16 residues. CDR1 is ENHRY, CDR2 SYGVKD, per germline. With V trimmed by 6 bases and J by 4 bases, 12 bases remained unmatched. In nucleotides, the CDR3 is TGTGCCATCAGCTCCGGGACTAGTGGGGTCCCAGATACGCAGTATTTT. Its translation is CAISSGTSGVPDTQYF.

The chain has TRBV7-2 and TRBJ2-5, with TRBD1 matching 11 bases. Germline trimming cut 0 bases from V and 5 bases from J; bases unmatched to any gene: 5. The CDR3 extends over 16 amino acids. CDR1 and CDR2 from the germline V gene are SGHTA and FQGNSA. CDR3 nucleotide sequence: TGTGCCAGCAGCTTAGCCTCCGGGACAGGGGGGGAGACCCAGTACTTC. Amino acid sequence: CASSLASGTGGETQYF.

The chain recombines TRBV10-3 with TRBJ1-5; D perhaps matches TRBD1 (6 bases). V was pared by 0 bases and J by 2 bases, with 8 bases between. CDR3 length: 15 amino acids. The germline gives CDR1 ENHRY, CDR2 SYGVKD. The CDR3 region is CAISESTGRNQPQHF. The CDR3 DNA is TGTGCCATCAGTGAGTCGACAGGCCGCAATCAGCCCCAGCATTTT.

The chain couples TRBV11-3 to TRBJ2-2; unclear D gene. Looked up from germline, CDR1 is SGHNT and CDR2 is YENEEA. This CDR3 region has 12 residues. V lost 5 bases and J lost 4, with 5 bases in between. The CDR3 bases are TGTGCCAGCAGCCCTAGCACCGGGGAGCTGTTTTTT. This codes for CASSPSTGELFF.

A single count supports this clone. V gene TRBV7-2 combines with J gene TRBJ2-3; possibly TRBD2 for D (5 bases). The germline V and J ends were trimmed by 5 bases and 4 bases, with 19 bases remaining between them. The CDR3 extends over 16 amino acids. Germline V CDR1 and CDR2: SGHTA, FQGNSA. CDR3 loop: CASSPGPRAGADTQYF. CDR3 nucleotides: TGTGCCAGCAGCCCTGGGCCCCGGGCGGGCGCAGATACGCAGTATTTT.

The V call is TRBV5-4, the J call TRBJ2-5, with 9 bases identical to TRBD1. Germline loops: CDR1 SGHNT, CDR2 YYREEE (reference sequence). V dropped 4 bases and J dropped 5; count of bases not matched to a gene: 9. The CDR3 runs to 15 residues. Here the CDR3 DNA reads TGTGCCAGCAGCCTCGACAGGGGGTTGGGGGAGACCCAGTACTTC. It translates to CASSLDRGLGETQYF. The variable domain in full, completed from reference TRBV5-4 and TRBJ2-5, reads ETGVTQSPTHLIKTRGQQVTLRCSSQSGHNTVSWYQQALGQGPQFIFQYYREEENGRGNFPPRFSGLQFPNYSSELNVNALELDDSALYLCASSLDRGLGETQYFGPGTRLLVL.

The chain combines TRBV4-3 with TRBJ1-4, with a weak D call TRBD1 (5 bases). The germline V and J ends were trimmed by 4 bases and 0 bases, with 15 bases remaining between them. The CDR3 covers 17 residues. Germline-derived CDR1 and CDR2 are LGHNA and YSLEER. The CDR3 reads CASSPRDGGATNEKLFF. Written as DNA, the CDR3 is TGCGCCAGCAGCCCCCGGGACGGCGGGGCAACTAATGAAAAACTGTTTTTT.

The V gene is TRBV24-1, the J gene TRBJ2-1, with 7 bases lining up with TRBD1. With V trimmed by 4 bases and J by 3 bases, 5 bases remained unmatched. Per germline, CDR1 KGHDR and CDR2 SFDVKD. This CDR3 is 15 amino acids long. CDR3 sequence reads: CATSDDRADYNEQFF. In DNA, the CDR3 is TGTGCCACCAGTGACGACAGGGCAGACTACAATGAGCAGTTCTTC.

The V gene is TRBV19, the J gene TRBJ1-5; TRBD1 might be the D (5 bases). Germline assignment: CDR1 LNHDA and CDR2 SQIVND (reference sequence). The CDR3 totals 13 residues. The V end lost 5 bases, the J end lost 5 bases, and 10 bases lay between the germline ends. CDR3 DNA sequence: TGTGCCAGTAGTGGGGGGAGTGATCAGCCCCAGCATTTT. This codes for CASSGGSDQPQHF.

This clone was recorded once. The genes are TRBV27 and TRBJ2-7; D might be TRBD2 (6 bases). This CDR3 has 15 residues. Per germline, CDR1 MNHEY and CDR2 SMNVEV (reference sequence). The V gene lost 4 bases and the J gene lost 4 bases, with 17 bases spanning the gap. The CDR3 reads CASSSLGGGAYEQYF. The CDR3 DNA sequence: TGTGCCAGCAGTTCGTTAGGCGGAGGGGCATACGAGCAGTACTTC.

This clone was picked up many times. V is TRBV5-8 and J is TRBJ2-2; D remains ambiguous. The CDR3 runs to 16 residues. Trimming left V 6 bases short and J 0 bases short, with 15 bases between. Looked up from germline, CDR1 is SGHTS and CDR2 is YDEGEE. The CDR3 coding sequence is TGTGCCAGCACCTACAGTTTCGCCGCGAACACCGGGGAGCTGTTTTTT. Encoded protein: CASTYSFAANTGELFF. Complete variable domain (other parts from reference TRBV5-8 and TRBJ2-2): EAGVTQSPTHLIKTRGQQATLRCSPISGHTSVYWYQQALGLGLQFLLWYDEGEERNRGNFPPRFSGRQFPNYSSELNVNALELEDSALYLCASTYSFAANTGELFFGEGSRLTVL.

J is TRBJ2-7 and V is TRBV30, with 9 bases lining up with TRBD2. This CDR3 is 13 amino acids long. Germline CDR1 reads GTSNPN; CDR2 reads SVGIG (reference sequence). V was pared by 5 bases and J by 4 bases, with 6 bases of the junction left unmatched. The CDR3 sequence: CAWGRGGKYEQYF. The CDR3, as DNA: TGTGCCTGGGGGCGGGGGGGGAAGTACGAGCAGTACTTC.

The chain is built from TRBV7-2 and TRBJ2-6; 10 bases fit TRBD1. V lost 2 bases, J lost 1 base, and 2 bases stayed unmatched. This CDR3 region has 17 residues. Per germline, CDR1 SGHTA and CDR2 FQGNSA. CDR3 region: CASSLWTGGSGANVLTF. The DNA of the CDR3 is TGTGCCAGCAGCTTATGGACAGGGGGTTCTGGGGCCAACGTCCTGACTTTC.

The rearrangement joins TRBV5-1 to TRBJ2-1, with D possibly TRBD1 on 6 matching bases. The CDR3 length is 14 residues. Germline assignment: CDR1 SGHRS and CDR2 YFSETQ. V was trimmed by 5 bases and J by 5 bases, leaving 14 bases between them. CDR3 protein: CASSRWTVNNEQFF. The CDR3 DNA sequence: TGCGCCAGCAGTCGATGGACAGTAAACAATGAGCAGTTCTTC.

The gene calls are TRBV24-1 and TRBJ1-3; no clear D gene. Germline V lookup: CDR1 KGHDR, CDR2 SFDVKD. V shed 2 bases and J shed 4 bases, with 2 bases lying between them. The CDR3 spans 12 residues. The CDR3: CATSDSGNTIYF. The CDR3 DNA reads TGTGCCACCAGTGATTCAGGAAACACCATATATTTT.